The rows below give T cell receptor beta chains drawn from one sample of a study of cytomegalovirus exposure and HLA in healthy donors. Repertoires were generated with immunoSEQ multiplex PCR, while TCRdb's copy carries only in-frame clones and drops some. The repertoire holds some 150,000 clones, 70% to 80% seen once, with 2% to 2.5% in the top ten. Sequenced input: PBMCs. The receptor source for this set is a man aged 35 to 55 in good health and CMV-seronegative. CDR3s include the opening cysteine and the closing phenylalanine or tryptophan. D genes are given only for firm matches. Clone size appears in some rows only: once, few, many, or a class for an expanded clone.

V	D	J	size	CDR3	DNA
TRBV5-1	TRBD2	TRBJ2-3	.	CASSLASGGGYTQYF	TGCGCCAGCAGCTTGGCGTCGGGAGGGGGATATACGCAGTATTTT
TRBV28	.	TRBJ2-7	once	CASSSGTSYEQYF	TGTGCCAGCAGTTCCGGGACTTCCTACGAGCAGTACTTC
TRBV6-5	.	TRBJ2-3	.	CASSPRVRSDTQYF	TGTGCCAGCAGTCCCAGGGTTAGGTCAGATACGCAGTATTTT
TRBV6-1	.	TRBJ1-5	.	CASSEARGVGQPQHF	TGTGCCAGCAGTGAAGCGCGGGGGGTCGGTCAGCCCCAGCATTTT
TRBV7-2	TRBD2	TRBJ2-5	.	CASSLVSGLAVTGRTQYF	TGTGCCAGCAGCTTAGTTTCCGGACTAGCGGTAACAGGAAGGACCCAGTACTTC
TRBV6-1	.	TRBJ2-1	.	CASSIQYNEQFF	TGTGCCAGCAGTATCCAGTACAATGAGCAGTTCTTC
TRBV6-5	.	TRBJ2-1	.	CASSLLTGSSYNEQFF	TGTGCCAGCAGTTTACTAACCGGGAGCTCCTACAATGAGCAGTTCTTC
TRBV18	.	TRBJ1-3	.	CASSPPGKPSGNTIYF	TGTGCCAGCTCACCACCGGGCAAGCCCTCTGGAAACACCATATATTTT
TRBV5-1	.	TRBJ2-3	.	CASSPRVQSGDTQYF	TGCGCCAGCAGCCCCCGGGTCCAGTCTGGGGATACGCAGTATTTT
TRBV4-1	TRBD2	TRBJ2-7	.	CASSQEAGLAGVRF	TGCGCCAGCAGCCAAGAAGCAGGACTCGCGGGAGTACGATTC
TRBV28	TRBD2	TRBJ2-1	.	CASSFPSGRGEQFF	TGTGCCAGCAGTTTTCCTAGCGGGAGGGGTGAGCAGTTCTTC
TRBV14	TRBD2	TRBJ2-3	.	CASSQGPGAGGSDTQYF	TGTGCCAGCAGCCAAGGCCCAGGCGCGGGAGGCTCAGATACGCAGTATTTT
TRBV28	TRBD2	TRBJ2-2	.	CASSQPGLGSGELFF	TGTGCCAGCAGCCAGCCCGGACTAGGGTCCGGGGAGCTGTTTTTT
TRBV30	.	TRBJ1-1	.	CAWSVNWDSEAFF	TGTGCCTGGAGTGTTAACTGGGACTCTGAAGCTTTCTTT
TRBV7-8	TRBD1	TRBJ1-5	.	CASSPGQGYQPQHF	TGTGCCAGCAGCCCGGGACAGGGTTATCAGCCCCAGCATTTT
TRBV2	.	TRBJ2-5	.	CATLQGLQETQYF	TGTGCCACCCTTCAGGGATTGCAAGAGACCCAGTACTTC